These 16 T cell receptor beta chains came from one sample sequenced in a study of early T cells in non-severe SARS-CoV-2 infection. TCRdb fed the 5' RACE reads into MiXCR, producing one record per CDR3 protein. The top ten clones hold roughly 6% of a sample with about 49,000 distinct CDR3 sequences, around 4% of them seen once. Source material: whole blood. These receptors were collected from an adult who was a healthcare worker with PCR-confirmed SARS-CoV-2 infection or an uninfected control (not recorded which).

The rearrangement joins TRBV21-1 to TRBJ2-2; the table calls TRBD1, which could not be checked here. TRBV21-1 corresponds to a pseudogene. The CDR3 extends over 11 amino acids. CDR3 in DNA: TGTGCCAGGTGGGGGACCGGGGAGCTGTTTTTT. Translating it yields CARWGTGELFF.

This clonotype came up a few times. The rearrangement links TRBV7-9 to TRBJ2-1, with 15 bases aligning to TRBD2. The CDR3 consists of 19 residues. Unmatched junction bases numbered 7, after V lost 4 bases and J lost 0 bases. Germline CDR1 and CDR2: SEHNR and FQNEAQ (reference sequence). CDR3 in DNA: TGTGCCAGCAGCTCGGGACTAGCGGGGGGCCCGAGCTCCTACAATGAGCAGTTCTTC. Translated: CASSSGLAGGPSSYNEQFF. Combining the CDR3 with reference TRBV7-9 and TRBJ2-1 gives the whole variable domain DTGVSQNPRHKITKRGQNVTFRCDPISEHNRLYWYRQTLGQGPEFLTYFQNEAQLEKSRLLSDRFSAERPKGSFSTLEIQRTEQGDSAMYLCASSSGLAGGPSSYNEQFFGPGTRLTVL.

The table lists this clonotype with many counts. The V call is TRBV18, the J call TRBJ2-1, with 10 bases identical to TRBD2. From germline, CDR1 is KGHSH and CDR2 LQKENI. V was clipped by 4 bases and J by 7 bases; unmatched bases: 7. This CDR3 has 15 amino acids. The CDR3 is CASSLGLAELNEQFF. CDR3 sequence (DNA): TGTGCCAGCTCACTAGGACTAGCGGAGCTAAATGAGCAGTTCTTC.

This clonotype appeared many times. The J gene is TRBJ2-2, the V gene TRBV18; D perhaps matches TRBD1 (5 bases). The V end lost 4 bases, the J end lost 6 bases, and 12 bases lay between the germline ends. This CDR3 is 14 amino acids long. Germline CDR1 and CDR2: KGHSH and LQKENI. The CDR3, as DNA: TGTGCCAGCTCACAGGGGAAGATTGCCGGGGAGCTGTTTTTT. This translates into CASSQGKIAGELFF.

Many counts were recorded for this clonotype. The V gene is TRBV29-1, the J gene TRBJ2-7; D might be TRBD1 (6 bases). This CDR3 region has 13 residues. Germline V gene lookup returns CDR1 SQVTM and CDR2 ANQGSEA. V was clipped by 5 bases and J by 5 bases, with 16 bases between them. CDR3 nucleotides: TGCAGCGTTCCTCGTACAGGGTCCCACGAGCAGTACTTC. This gives the protein CSVPRTGSHEQYF.

This clonotype was seen at least ten times. The chain couples TRBV29-1 to TRBJ1-1; tentative D call: TRBD1 (6 bases). The germline V and J ends were trimmed by 4 bases and 4 bases, with 10 bases remaining between them. Germline-derived CDR1 and CDR2 are SQVTM and ANQGSEA. This CDR3 is 12 amino acids long. The CDR3 DNA reads TGCAGCGTTGGAGGGGGGCGCACTGAAGCTTTCTTT. Its protein product is CSVGGGRTEAFF.

This clonotype was seen a few times. The V and J genes are TRBV20-1 and TRBJ2-1; 9 bases align to TRBD2. This CDR3 is 15 amino acids long. Germline V gene sequence: CDR1 DFQATT, CDR2 SNEGSKA (reference sequence). V was clipped by 3 bases and J by 4 bases; unmatched bases: 7. The CDR3 DNA sequence: TGCAGTGCTAGTCCCGTGACTAGCGGATACAATGAGCAGTTCTTC. This gives the protein CSASPVTSGYNEQFF.

In its sample, this clonotype was seen many times. CDR3 loop: CASSLSGGALNEQFF. CDR3 DNA sequence: TGCGCCAGCAGCTTGAGCGGGGGGGCTCTCAATGAGCAGTTCTTC. V is TRBV5-1 and J is TRBJ2-1; 10 bases fit TRBD2. CDR3 length: 15 amino acids. V dropped 1 base and J dropped 6; count of bases not matched to a gene: 4. Germline values: CDR1 SGHRS, CDR2 YFSETQ.

At least ten counts were recorded for this clonotype. This sequence joins TRBV5-1 and TRBJ2-7; perhaps TRBD2 as D (6 bases). Germline assignment: CDR1 SGHRS and CDR2 YFSETQ. The CDR3 covers 15 residues. The V gene lost 0 bases and the J gene lost 3 bases, with 13 bases spanning the gap. Written as DNA, the CDR3 is TGCGCCAGCAGCTTGGTGGCGGGACTCAGCTACGAGCAGTACTTC. Translation gives CASSLVAGLSYEQYF.

This clonotype occurred many times. The CDR3 nucleotides are TGCAGTGCTGAACAGACTAGCGGCACAGATACGCAGTATTTT. It codes for CSAEQTSGTDTQYF. V and J are TRBV20-1 and TRBJ2-3, with 8 bases lining up with TRBD2. CDR3 length: 14 residues. Germline V gene sequence: CDR1 DFQATT, CDR2 SNEGSKA (reference sequence). The junction had 5 bases not matched to a gene; V was cut back by 5 bases and J by 1 base.

This clonotype was counted at least ten times. The CDR3 DNA sequence: TGTGCCAGCAGCTTTGTGGGTTCAGATACGCAGTATTTT. Its protein is CASSFVGSDTQYF. V and J are TRBV7-9 and TRBJ2-3; D remains ambiguous. The CDR3 has 13 residues. Trimming took 3 bases from V and 4 from J, leaving 8 bases between them. Germline V gives CDR1 SEHNR, CDR2 FQNEAQ (reference sequence).

The chain recombines TRBV10-3 with TRBJ2-1, with TRBD1 as a possible D gene (6 bases). Germline CDR1 ENHRY, CDR2 SYGVKD. CDR3 length: 14 residues. V was shortened by 7 bases and J by 10 bases, with 20 bases between the two germline ends. The CDR3 bases are TGTGCCATCAAGAACCCCAGCTTTGGGACAGAGCAGTTCTTC. It specifies CAIKNPSFGTEQFF.

This clonotype has a count of ten or more. This chain joins TRBV12-3 or TRBV12-4 and TRBJ2-1, with TRBD2 identical over 13 bases. After removal of 5 bases from V and 7 bases from J, the junction contained 11 bases not matched to a gene. This CDR3 spans 17 amino acids. In DNA, the CDR3 is TGTGCCAGCAGTCCCCAACTAGCGGGAGGGTCGGGGAATGAGCAGTTCTTC. Translated, it gives CASSPQLAGGSGNEQFF.

This clonotype was observed many times. The chain employs TRBV7-9 and TRBJ2-3; 10 nucleotides line up with TRBD2. Trimming cost V 6 bases and J 2 bases; bases outside gene matches: 5. Per germline, CDR1 SEHNR and CDR2 FQNEAQ (reference sequence). The length of the CDR3 is 15 residues. This CDR3 is CASRPSGGFTDTQYF. For the CDR3, the DNA is TGTGCCAGCAGACCTAGCGGGGGTTTCACAGATACGCAGTATTTT.

This clonotype was detected a few times. The chain joins TRBV11-2 to TRBJ2-6, with unresolved D. This CDR3 region has 13 residues. Per the germline V gene, CDR1 is SGHAT and CDR2 is FQNNGV. The V gene lost 6 bases and the J gene lost 4 bases, with 7 bases spanning the gap. The DNA for the CDR3 is TGTGCCAGCAGACCTTTAGGGGCCAACGTCCTGACTTTC. Its protein is CASRPLGANVLTF.

This clonotype came up many times. The chain links TRBV7-9 to TRBJ2-1; D is ambiguous. The CDR3 covers 11 residues. Trimming removed 5 bases from V and 4 bases from J, with 3 bases in between. Germline V gene data show CDR1 as SEHNR and CDR2 as FQNEAQ (reference sequence). The CDR3 nucleotides are TGTGCCAGCAGCGTTTACAATGAGCAGTTCTTC. It codes for CASSVYNEQFF.